A selection of T cell receptor beta chains follows, all from one sample in a study of T cells in Graves' hyperthyroidism and ophthalmopathy. In TCRdb, the multiplex PCR reads were re-called with MiXCR into one record per CDR3 protein. This table holds 220,000 or so distinct CDR3 sequences, roughly 15% found once. The sequencing sample was made of blood. The receptor set was obtained from a woman younger than 30 with Graves' ophthalmopathy. Both conserved end residues are part of each CDR3. The order of the fields is J gene, V gene, clone size, D gene, CDR3 protein, CDR3 DNA. The D gene is left open where the match is weak. The listing skips clone size in some rows; elsewhere it reads once, few, many or a size class.

J: TRBJ2-1
V: TRBV3-1
size: many
D: NA
CDR3: CASSPGALVDEQFF
DNA: TGTGCCAGCAGCCCCGGGGCCCTTGTGGATGAGCAGTTCTTC

J: TRBJ1-1
V: TRBV20-1
size: many
D: NA
CDR3: CSARGGGRTEAFF
DNA: TGCAGTGCTAGAGGGGGGGGGCGGACTGAAGCTTTCTTT

J: TRBJ2-1
V: TRBV15
size: NA
D: NA
CDR3: CATSRESGTNNEQFF
DNA: TGTGCCACCAGCAGAGAATCGGGGACCAACAATGAGCAGTTCTTC

J: TRBJ2-5
V: TRBV27
size: many
D: TRBD2
CDR3: CASSQRGGGRHETQYF
DNA: TGTGCCAGCAGCCAGCGGGGGGGCGGGAGACACGAGACCCAGTACTTC

J: TRBJ2-1
V: TRBV12-3/TRBV12-4
size: many
D: TRBD1
CDR3: CASDGQGVFNEQFF
DNA: TGTGCCAGCGACGGACAGGGGGTGTTTAATGAGCAGTTCTTC

J: TRBJ2-5
V: TRBV25-1
size: many
D: NA
CDR3: CASSDTGSRETQYF
DNA: TGTGCCAGCAGTGACACAGGGTCACGAGAGACCCAGTACTTC

J: TRBJ2-2
V: TRBV5-1
size: many
D: NA
CDR3: CASSFVGMSTGELFF
DNA: TGCGCCAGCAGCTTCGTGGGGATGAGCACCGGGGAGCTGTTTTTT

J: TRBJ1-2
V: TRBV4-2
size: many
D: NA
CDR3: CASRPDRLANYGYTF
DNA: TGTGCCAGCAGACCCGACAGGTTAGCTAACTATGGCTACACCTTC

J: TRBJ2-7
V: TRBV28
size: many
D: TRBD1
CDR3: CASTRTGGSYEQYF
DNA: TGTGCCAGCACTCGGACAGGGGGTTCCTACGAGCAGTACTTC

J: TRBJ1-1
V: TRBV5-6
size: few
D: TRBD1
CDR3: CASSLTGYEAFF
DNA: TGTGCCAGCAGCCTGACAGGGTATGAAGCTTTCTTT

J: TRBJ1-6
V: TRBV6-2/TRBV6-3
size: many
D: TRBD1
CDR3: CASRTGQDHSPLHF
DNA: TGTGCCAGCAGAACGGGACAGGACCATTCACCCCTCCACTTT

J: TRBJ1-1
V: TRBV7-2
size: many
D: TRBD1
CDR3: CASSLGQGSRPFF
DNA: TGTGCCAGCAGCTTGGGACAGGGTTCGCGGCCTTTCTTT

J: TRBJ2-3
V: TRBV7-3
size: many
D: TRBD1
CDR3: CASSSRQGSVTDTQYF
DNA: TGTGCCAGCAGCTCACGACAGGGAAGCGTTACAGATACGCAGTATTTT

J: TRBJ2-2
V: TRBV2
size: NA
D: TRBD2
CDR3: CASSDVTSGSANTGELFF
DNA: TGTGCCAGCAGTGACGTGACTAGCGGGAGCGCGAACACCGGGGAGCTGTTTTTT

J: TRBJ2-7
V: TRBV20-1
size: many
D: TRBD1
CDR3: CSAREGQGGFYEQYF
DNA: TGCAGTGCTAGAGAAGGACAGGGGGGTTTTTACGAGCAGTACTTC

J: TRBJ2-7
V: TRBV15
size: NA
D: TRBD2
CDR3: CATSRGNSGSTYEQYF
DNA: TGTGCCACCAGCAGAGGAAATAGCGGGAGTACTTACGAGCAGTACTTC

J: TRBJ1-1
V: TRBV20-1
size: many
D: NA
CDR3: CSASVVNFLEAFF
DNA: TGCAGTGCTAGTGTAGTGAACTTCCTTGAAGCTTTCTTT

J: TRBJ2-1
V: TRBV27
size: many
D: TRBD2
CDR3: CASTAVSGRHNEQFF
DNA: TGTGCCAGCACCGCAGTCAGCGGGAGACACAATGAGCAGTTCTTC

J: TRBJ2-7
V: TRBV2
size: many
D: NA
CDR3: CASSEAYEQYF
DNA: TGTGCCAGCAGTGAGGCCTACGAGCAGTACTTC

J: TRBJ1-2
V: TRBV16
size: many
D: TRBD1
CDR3: CASSRGDRTHYGYTF
DNA: TGTGCCAGCAGCCGGGGGGACAGAACGCACTATGGCTACACCTTC

J: TRBJ2-7
V: TRBV7-9
size: many
D: NA
CDR3: CASSFFGGQAYEQYF
DNA: TGTGCCAGCAGCTTCTTCGGGGGGCAGGCGTACGAGCAGTACTTC

J: TRBJ2-7
V: TRBV7-9
size: many
D: TRBD2
CDR3: CASSFAGTKSSYEQYF
DNA: TGTGCCAGCAGCTTCGCCGGGACTAAGAGCTCCTACGAGCAGTACTTC

J: TRBJ1-2
V: TRBV7-9
size: many
D: NA
CDR3: CASSQGVTGPRPLYGYTF
DNA: TGTGCCAGCAGCCAAGGGGTGACAGGCCCCCGGCCCCTCTATGGCTACACCTTC

J: TRBJ1-6
V: TRBV4-1
size: NA
D: TRBD1
CDR3: CASSQDSGTGNRFGRPLHF
DNA: TGCGCCAGCAGCCAAGATTCCGGGACAGGGAATCGTTTCGGACGACCCCTCCACTTT

J: TRBJ2-7
V: TRBV6-1
size: many
D: TRBD1
CDR3: CASSDLAGTGSYEQYF
DNA: TGTGCCAGCAGTGATTTAGCCGGGACAGGGTCCTACGAGCAGTACTTC

J: TRBJ2-3
V: TRBV20-1
size: many
D: TRBD1
CDR3: CSAGGTGSWTDTQYF
DNA: TGCAGTGCTGGAGGGACAGGGAGTTGGACAGATACGCAGTATTTT

J: TRBJ1-1
V: TRBV5-6
size: many
D: NA
CDR3: CASSFQNTEAFF
DNA: TGTGCCAGCAGCTTTCAAAACACTGAAGCTTTCTTT

J: TRBJ2-3
V: TRBV7-3
size: many
D: TRBD2
CDR3: CASSFLAGTDTQYF
DNA: TGTGCCAGCAGCTTTCTAGCGGGGACTGATACGCAGTATTTT

J: TRBJ2-5
V: TRBV14
size: many
D: NA
CDR3: CASSPWAGQETQYF
DNA: TGTGCCAGCAGCCCTTGGGCGGGGCAAGAGACCCAGTACTTC

J: TRBJ2-5
V: TRBV6-1
size: NA
D: NA
CDR3: CASSEGLGGPETQYF
DNA: TGTGCCAGCAGTGAGGGTCTGGGGGGCCCCGAGACCCAGTACTTC

J: TRBJ2-3
V: TRBV20-1
size: many
D: NA
CDR3: CSAPRGVSSLSTDTQYF
DNA: TGCAGTGCCCCGAGGGGTGTTAGCTCCCTCAGCACAGATACGCAGTATTTT

J: TRBJ2-5
V: TRBV20-1
size: many
D: TRBD1
CDR3: CSAIDRVPETQYF
DNA: TGCAGTGCAATCGACAGGGTGCCGGAGACCCAGTACTTC

J: TRBJ2-1
V: TRBV5-1
size: many
D: NA
CDR3: CASSLGAENEQFF
DNA: TGCGCCAGCAGCTTGGGTGCCGAAAATGAGCAGTTCTTC

J: TRBJ1-5
V: TRBV28
size: many
D: NA
CDR3: CASSLPGRGDQPQHF
DNA: TGTGCCAGCAGTTTGCCTGGGAGGGGCGATCAGCCCCAGCATTTT

J: TRBJ1-2
V: TRBV5-4
size: few
D: TRBD1
CDR3: CASSGQGYNYGYTF
DNA: TGTGCCAGCTCGGGACAGGGGTATAACTATGGCTACACCTTC

J: TRBJ1-1
V: TRBV4-2
size: many
D: NA
CDR3: CASSQEGRYAFF
DNA: TGTGCCAGCAGCCAAGAAGGGAGGTATGCTTTCTTT

J: TRBJ1-2
V: TRBV6-2/TRBV6-3
size: many
D: NA
CDR3: CASSYPPPGGDGYTF
DNA: TGTGCCAGCAGTTACCCCCCCCCGGGAGGCGATGGCTACACCTTC

J: TRBJ1-1
V: TRBV5-1
size: once
D: NA
CDR3: CASSLAGGGLTEAFF
DNA: TGCGCCAGCAGCTTGGCCGGGGGGGGCCTCACTGAAGCTTTCTTT

J: TRBJ2-7
V: TRBV7-9
size: many
D: NA
CDR3: CASSLTAYEQYF
DNA: TGTGCCAGCAGCTTAACAGCGTACGAGCAGTACTTC

J: TRBJ2-7
V: TRBV4-1
size: many
D: TRBD1
CDR3: CASSQPGQGLYEQYF
DNA: TGCGCCAGCAGCCAACCGGGACAGGGCTTGTACGAGCAGTACTTC

J: TRBJ2-7
V: TRBV7-9
size: many
D: TRBD2
CDR3: CASSLSSAGNSGDEQYF
DNA: TGTGCCAGCAGCTTAAGTAGCGCGGGGAATAGCGGGGACGAGCAGTACTTC

J: TRBJ1-5
V: TRBV7-8
size: many
D: TRBD1
CDR3: CASSLTGKQPQHF
DNA: TGTGCCAGCAGCCTGACAGGGAAGCAGCCCCAGCATTTT

J: TRBJ2-3
V: TRBV11-2
size: NA
D: NA
CDR3: CASSFWTLTDTQYF
DNA: TGTGCCAGCAGCTTCTGGACTCTTACAGATACGCAGTATTTT

J: TRBJ2-3
V: TRBV27
size: many
D: NA
CDR3: CASSSPVRSRTDTQYF
DNA: TGTGCCAGCAGTTCCCCGGTACGCAGTCGCACAGATACGCAGTATTTT

J: TRBJ1-1
V: TRBV3-1
size: many
D: NA
CDR3: CASSQVAGNTEAFF
DNA: TGTGCCAGCAGCCAAGTAGCAGGGAACACTGAAGCTTTCTTT

J: TRBJ1-1
V: TRBV2
size: many
D: TRBD1
CDR3: CASSHRRDSIYPPNTEAFF
DNA: TGTGCCAGCAGTCATCGCCGGGACAGCATATACCCGCCGAACACTGAAGCTTTCTTT

J: TRBJ2-1
V: TRBV29-1
size: many
D: TRBD1
CDR3: CSVSRGGVSEQFF
DNA: TGCAGCGTAAGTAGAGGGGGCGTGAGCGAGCAGTTCTTC

J: TRBJ2-5
V: TRBV6-1
size: NA
D: NA
CDR3: CASSPLSGLQETQYF
DNA: TGTGCCAGCAGTCCTCTCTCCGGTCTACAAGAGACCCAGTACTTC

J: TRBJ2-1
V: TRBV6-1
size: few
D: NA
CDR3: CASSFTDPYNEQFF
DNA: TGTGCCAGCAGCTTCACAGACCCCTACAATGAGCAGTTCTTC